These T cell receptor beta chains were read from a single sample in a study of persistence of HIV-infected CD4 T cells. Profiling relied on immunoSEQ multiplex PCR, and the TCRdb table lists in-frame clones only, not all of them. The table has 25,000 to 35,000 clones, approximately 80% seen once. Antigens of these TCRs are unknown. The source was CD4+ T cells sorted from PBMCs after roughly 18-hour stimulation, collected from a patient who received antiretroviral therapy. The receptor set was obtained from an adult man with HIV who was CMV-seropositive. Both conserved end residues are part of each CDR3. The order of the fields is J gene, clone size, V gene, D gene, CDR3 DNA, CDR3 protein. The D gene is left open where the match is weak. The size entry is marked missing in some rows and otherwise reads once, few, many or a size class.

TRBJ2-7 few TRBV9 NA TGTGCCAGCAGCGTAGACTCTTGGGCGGGGGAGCAGTACTTC CASSVDSWAGEQYF
TRBJ2-2 few TRBV6-2/TRBV6-3 NA TGTGCCAGCAGTATTTGGGCCGGGGAGCTGTTTTTT CASSIWAGELFF
TRBJ2-7 NA TRBV20-1 NA TGCAGTGCTAGACCGGATTACGAGCAGTACTTC CSARPDYEQYF
TRBJ1-4 NA TRBV27 NA TGTGCCAGCAGTCGGTCTTGGACGACTAATGAAAAACTGTTTTTT CASSRSWTTNEKLFF
TRBJ1-2 NA TRBV19 NA TGTGCCAGTAGTATAGAGGACTCCCTTGGCTATGGCTACACCTTC CASSIEDSLGYGYTF
TRBJ2-1 NA TRBV14 TRBD2 TGTGCCAGCAGCCAAGCAGCGGGGGTATTCTACAATGAGCAGTTCTTC CASSQAAGVFYNEQFF
TRBJ1-2 NA TRBV10-3 NA TGTGCCATCAGTGAAAGAGGGGAGATAAACTATGGCTACACCTTC CAISERGEINYGYTF
TRBJ1-2 NA TRBV5-3 NA TGTGCCAGAAGCTTGGCCGACACGGACTATGGCTACACCTTC CARSLADTDYGYTF
TRBJ2-3 NA TRBV14 TRBD2 TGTGCCAGCAGCCAAGTAGCGGGGGGGAGCACAGATACGCAGTATTTT CASSQVAGGSTDTQYF
TRBJ2-7 NA TRBV7-6 TRBD1 TGTGCCAGCAGCTTCCCGCCTACGGGACAGGGCTACGAGCAGTACTTC CASSFPPTGQGYEQYF
TRBJ2-7 few TRBV5-4 TRBD1 TGTGCCAGCAGCTTTGGACAGGGACGGTCGGGGGAGCAGTACTTC CASSFGQGRSGEQYF
TRBJ2-7 NA TRBV5-5 NA TGTGCCAGCAGCGGGAACTCCTACGAGCAGTACTTC CASSGNSYEQYF
TRBJ2-3 NA TRBV6-2/TRBV6-3 NA TGTGCCAGCAGCCCAAGGGGACCTAACACAGATACGCAGTATTTT CASSPRGPNTDTQYF
TRBJ1-4 NA TRBV18 TRBD1 TGTGCCAGCTCACCACCGGCTCAGGGGGGGAGAAAACTGTTTTTT CASSPPAQGGRKLFF
TRBJ1-6 NA TRBV6-6 NA TGTGCCAGCTCCAACTCCGCCTATAATTCACCCCTCCACTTT CASSNSAYNSPLHF
TRBJ1-1 NA TRBV7-8 NA TGTGCCAGCAGCCCCAGGAGAACTGAAGCTTTCTTT CASSPRRTEAFF
TRBJ1-2 few TRBV6-2/TRBV6-3 NA TGTGCCAGCAGCGACGGATTCTATGGCTACACCTTC CASSDGFYGYTF
TRBJ2-1 NA TRBV28 TRBD2 TGTGCCAGCAGCCTCCCCGGGACTAGCTCACATGAGCAGTTCTTC CASSLPGTSSHEQFF
TRBJ1-2 NA TRBV7-9 TRBD1 TGTGCCAGCGCAAAAGATCTGGGACAGGGGGCATACACCTTC CASAKDLGQGAYTF
TRBJ1-6 few TRBV19 TRBD1 TGTGCCAGTAGTCCACCGGGACAGCCCAATTCACCCCTCCACTTT CASSPPGQPNSPLHF
TRBJ1-6 NA TRBV7-6 NA TGTGCCAGCAGCTCTTCCAGGGTTGATAATTCACCCCTCCACTTT CASSSSRVDNSPLHF
TRBJ1-1 NA TRBV2 NA TGTGCCAGCAGTGAGAACAGGGTCCGTGGAGCTTTCTTT CASSENRVRGAFF
TRBJ1-2 NA TRBV13 NA TGTGCCAGCAGCTTAAGGCCCTCGGGCTACACCTTC CASSLRPSGYTF
TRBJ2-7 NA TRBV27 TRBD1 TGTGCCAGCAGTTCTTCCGGACAGGGCTCCTACGAGCAGTACTTC CASSSSGQGSYEQYF
TRBJ1-2 NA TRBV2 TRBD1 TGTGCCAGCAGGGATACGGGACAGGGGGCGGGCTATGGCTACACCTTC CASRDTGQGAGYGYTF
TRBJ1-6 NA TRBV14 NA TGTGCCAGCAGCCCTTCCAGGGGAGGGGTCTATAATTCACCCCTCCACTTT CASSPSRGGVYNSPLHF
TRBJ1-1 once TRBV27 NA TGTGCCAGCAGGTCTCGGATGAACACTGAAGCTTTCTTT CASRSRMNTEAFF
TRBJ2-1 NA TRBV7-8 NA TGTGCCAGCAGCGGCGGGACACCGAACAATGAGCAGTTCTTC CASSGGTPNNEQFF
TRBJ1-1 few TRBV19 NA TGTGCCAGTAGTATAGCTGGCAGGACGAACGAAGCTTTCTTT CASSIAGRTNEAFF